These T cell receptor beta chains were read from a single sample in a study of early T cells in non-severe SARS-CoV-2 infection. TCRdb re-analysed the 5' RACE reads in MiXCR, keeping a single row per CDR3 protein. The data show tens of thousands of distinct CDR3 sequences, about 12% seen once. What was sequenced was whole blood. Every receptor here comes from an adult who was a healthcare worker with PCR-confirmed SARS-CoV-2 infection or an uninfected control (not recorded which). Both conserved end residues are part of each CDR3. D genes are given only for firm matches. The size of a clone is reported for some rows only, either as once, few or many, or as a class for expanded clones.

size	V	D	J	DNA	CDR3
few	TRBV6-6	-	TRBJ1-1	TGTGCCAGCAGGGAGACAAGGGAAGCTTTCTTT	CASRETREAFF
few	TRBV7-2	TRBD2	TRBJ2-1	TGTGCCAGCAGCTTACTCCCCGTAGCGGGAGGGCCCGGCAATGAGCAGTTCTTC	CASSLLPVAGGPGNEQFF
few	TRBV6-1	-	TRBJ2-7	TGTGCCAGCACCTTGGGCCGGCTGGGGTACGAGCAGTACTTC	CASTLGRLGYEQYF
few	TRBV19	TRBD2	TRBJ2-7	TGTGCCAGTAGTCGGGAGGACCGAGGCTACGAGCAGTACTTC	CASSREDRGYEQYF
few	TRBV2	-	TRBJ1-5	TGTGCCAGCAGAGAGAGAGAGGGGAATCAGCCCCAGCATTTT	CASREREGNQPQHF
few	TRBV29-1	TRBD1	TRBJ2-2	TGCAGCGTTGCTGGAGACCGGGACAGGGTTAATTGGGACACCGGGGAGCTGTTTTTT	CSVAGDRDRVNWDTGELFF
-	TRBV29-1	TRBD2	TRBJ2-1	TGCAGCGTCGGAGGGACTAGCGGGACATACAATGAGCAGTTCTTC	CSVGGTSGTYNEQFF
few	TRBV7-2	TRBD2	TRBJ2-5	TGTGCCAGCAGCTTAGGCCTAGCGGGAAGGGAGACCCAGTACTTC	CASSLGLAGRETQYF
-	TRBV2	-	TRBJ2-7	TGTGCCAGTCGTGGGGGACTCTCCTACGAGCAGTACTTC	CASRGGLSYEQYF
few	TRBV7-9	TRBD1	TRBJ2-2	TGTGCCAGCAGCTTCTGGACAGGGGGCCTGGCCGGGGAGCTGTTTTTT	CASSFWTGGLAGELFF
-	TRBV2	TRBD2	TRBJ2-1	TGTGCCAGCAGTGAAGTAGCGGGGGAGACGTACAATGAGCAGTTCTTC	CASSEVAGETYNEQFF
-	TRBV20-1	TRBD1	TRBJ1-1	TGCAGTGCGGACACAGGGGGGAGCACTGAAGCTTTCTTT	CSADTGGSTEAFF
few	TRBV11-2	TRBD2	TRBJ2-7	TGTGCCAGCAGCTCCGGACTAGCGGGCATAAGTAAAGAGTACGAGCAGTACTTC	CASSSGLAGISKEYEQYF
many	TRBV12-3/TRBV12-4	-	TRBJ1-1	TGTGCCAGCAGTCAACAGGTTGGTGAGGACACTGAAGCTTTCTTT	CASSQQVGEDTEAFF
-	TRBV7-2	-	TRBJ2-7	TGTGCCAGCAGCTTAGAAACAGCACAACCTCTAGAATTCTACGAGCAGTACTTC	CASSLETAQPLEFYEQYF
-	TRBV11-1	-	TRBJ2-2	TGTGCCAGCAGCCTATTCTCCGTGAACACCGGGGAGCTGTTTTTT	CASSLFSVNTGELFF
few	TRBV15	-	TRBJ2-3	TGTGCCACCAGCAGAGACCCGGCAGATACGCAGTATTTT	CATSRDPADTQYF
-	TRBV7-6	TRBD1	TRBJ2-7	TGTGCCAGCAGCTACTCCCCCGCAGACAGGGGGCACACCTACGAGCAGTACTTC	CASSYSPADRGHTYEQYF
few	TRBV16	-	TRBJ1-2	TGTGCCAGCAGCCAAGATCAGGCGGCCTATGGCTACACCTTC	CASSQDQAAYGYTF
-	TRBV5-1	-	TRBJ1-1	TGCGCCAGCAGCTTGGGAACAGGGCTTCGGAACACTGAAGCTTTCTTT	CASSLGTGLRNTEAFF
many	TRBV25-1	-	TRBJ1-1	TGTGCCAGCAGTGAACGTAGGTCAGGTGAAGCTTTCTTT	CASSERRSGEAFF
-	TRBV7-9	TRBD1	TRBJ2-1	TGTGCCAGCAGTTCCGACAGGGACAATGAGCAGTTCTTC	CASSSDRDNEQFF
few	TRBV25-1	TRBD1	TRBJ1-4	TGTGCCAGCAGTGCGGACAGGGTAACTAATGAAAAACTGTTTTTT	CASSADRVTNEKLFF
few	TRBV7-8	-	TRBJ2-7	TGTGCCAGCAGTGCCGGCAGGCTCCACTCCTACGAGCAGTACTTC	CASSAGRLHSYEQYF
many	TRBV7-9	-	TRBJ2-7	TGTGCCAGCAGCTCCAGACTATGGGGGAGAAATGAGCAGTACTTC	CASSSRLWGRNEQYF
-	TRBV29-1	-	TRBJ2-3	TGCAGCGTCGGACATCTCGCAAATACGCAGTATTTT	CSVGHLANTQYF
-	TRBV6-6	-	TRBJ1-4	TGTGCCAGCAGTAGGGACAATCCCTATGAAAAACTGTTTTTT	CASSRDNPYEKLFF
few	TRBV7-2	-	TRBJ2-5	TGTGCCAGCAGCTTAAAGTCACAGGGAGAGACCCAGTACTTC	CASSLKSQGETQYF
-	TRBV19	-	TRBJ1-1	TGTGCCAGTAGTATAATTGGATCCGGGAACACTGAAGCTTTCTTT	CASSIIGSGNTEAFF
many	TRBV12-3/TRBV12-4	TRBD2	TRBJ2-3	TGTGCCAGCAGACCAGCGGGAGGCGTGAGCACAGATACGCAGTATTTT	CASRPAGGVSTDTQYF
few	TRBV7-2	TRBD2	TRBJ2-5	TGTGCCAGCAGCTTAGGAACTAGCGGGAGGATGGGGGAGACCCAGTACTTC	CASSLGTSGRMGETQYF
few	TRBV7-9	-	TRBJ1-6	TGTGCCAGCAGTTGGGGGGAATCACCCCTCCACTTT	CASSWGESPLHF
many	TRBV7-8	-	TRBJ2-1	TGTGCCAGCAGTATATCCGAGGGATGGAATGAGCAGTTCTTC	CASSISEGWNEQFF
-	TRBV12-3/TRBV12-4	-	TRBJ1-2	TGTGCCAGCACCGCGGACAGTCGTTATGGCTACACCTTC	CASTADSRYGYTF
-	TRBV7-2	-	TRBJ2-1	TGTGCCAGCAGCTCCCGGGACGCCGGTCTCGTTCGTTACAATGAGCAGTTCTTC	CASSSRDAGLVRYNEQFF
-	TRBV7-9	-	TRBJ2-1	TGTGCCAGCAGCTTAGTGGCCTACGCTGAGCAGTTCTTC	CASSLVAYAEQFF
-	TRBV10-3	-	TRBJ2-3	TGTGCCATCAGTGGATTTGTAGGGGATACGCAGTATTTT	CAISGFVGDTQYF
few	TRBV20-1	-	TRBJ1-5	TGCAGTGCTAGGGTGCTCGGGGGGTTTGGCAATCAGCCCCAGCATTTT	CSARVLGGFGNQPQHF
-	TRBV5-4	-	TRBJ2-7	TGTGCCAGCAGCTTGACGGCTAGCGCACCCTACGAGCAGTACTTC	CASSLTASAPYEQYF
-	TRBV20-1	-	TRBJ2-7	TGCAGTGCTAGTACTTTGGGACCAGCGCCACTCTACGAGCAGTACTTC	CSASTLGPAPLYEQYF
-	TRBV2	-	TRBJ1-1	TGTGCCAGCAGAATAAACATGAACACTGAAGCTTTCTTT	CASRINMNTEAFF
-	TRBV7-9	-	TRBJ2-6	TGTGCCAGCAGCTTATCTCGGAGGAGCTCTGGGGCCAACGTCCTGACTTTC	CASSLSRRSSGANVLTF
many	TRBV20-1	-	TRBJ2-7	TGCAGTGCTAGAGAGGGACCGGCCCTAGGAGAGCAGTACTTC	CSAREGPALGEQYF
many	TRBV5-4	TRBD2	TRBJ2-4	TGTGCCAGCAGCTTGTGGGGAAGACTAGCGGAAAACATTCAGTACTTC	CASSLWGRLAENIQYF
-	TRBV4-1	-	TRBJ2-3	TGCGCCAGCAGCCAGAGACTAGGCTCAGATACGCAGTATTTT	CASSQRLGSDTQYF
-	TRBV5-1	-	TRBJ2-7	TGCGCCAGCAGTAGCGGTTCAACCTACGAGCAGTACTTC	CASSSGSTYEQYF
many	TRBV12-3/TRBV12-4	TRBD2	TRBJ2-1	TGTGCCAGCAGTTTAGTAGCGGGGTACAATGAGCAGTTCTTC	CASSLVAGYNEQFF
few	TRBV20-1	TRBD2	TRBJ2-1	TGCAGTGCTAGAGGGGGACTAGCGGGAGGGGCCTCCTACAATGAGCAGTTCTTC	CSARGGLAGGASYNEQFF
-	TRBV20-1	-	TRBJ2-1	TGCAGTGCTAGACCTAGGGACCGGTGGAATGAGCAGTTCTTC	CSARPRDRWNEQFF
few	TRBV2	TRBD2	TRBJ2-5	TGTGCCAGCAGTGGACTAGCGGGAGAGCGTGAGACCCAGTACTTC	CASSGLAGERETQYF
many	TRBV5-6	-	TRBJ1-2	TGTGCCAGCAGCTGGATACAGGGAGGTCATGGCTACACCTTC	CASSWIQGGHGYTF
few	TRBV10-2	-	TRBJ2-5	TGCGCCAGCGGGGGAGTGTTGGAGACCCAGTACTTC	CASGGVLETQYF